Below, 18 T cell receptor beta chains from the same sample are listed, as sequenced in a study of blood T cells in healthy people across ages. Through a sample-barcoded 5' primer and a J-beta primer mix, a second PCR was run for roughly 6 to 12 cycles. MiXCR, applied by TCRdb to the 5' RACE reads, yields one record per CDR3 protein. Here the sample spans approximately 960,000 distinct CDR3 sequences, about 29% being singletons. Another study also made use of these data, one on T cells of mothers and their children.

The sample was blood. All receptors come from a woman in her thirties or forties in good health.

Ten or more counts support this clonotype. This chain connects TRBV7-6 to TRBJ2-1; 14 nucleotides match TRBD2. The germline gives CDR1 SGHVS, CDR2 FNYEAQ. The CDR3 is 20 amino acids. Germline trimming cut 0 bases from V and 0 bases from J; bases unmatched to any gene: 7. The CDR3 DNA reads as TGTGCCAGCAGCTTAGCGCTGACTAGCGGGGGGGGGAGCTCCTACAATGAGCAGTTCTTC. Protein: CASSLALTSGGGSSYNEQFF. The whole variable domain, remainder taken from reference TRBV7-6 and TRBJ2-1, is GAGVSQSPRYKVTKRGQDVALRCDPISGHVSLYWYRQALGQGPEFLTYFNYEAQQDKSGLPNDRFSAERPEGSISTLTIQRTEQRDSAMYRCASSLALTSGGGSSYNEQFFGPGTRLTVL.

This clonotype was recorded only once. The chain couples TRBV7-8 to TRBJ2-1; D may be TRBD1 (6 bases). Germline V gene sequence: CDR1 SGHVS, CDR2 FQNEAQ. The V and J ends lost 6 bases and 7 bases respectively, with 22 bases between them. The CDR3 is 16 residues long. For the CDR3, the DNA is TGTGCCAGCAGTCGTTCCCCCGGGCCCAGGGGAAATGAGCAGTTCTTC. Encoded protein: CASSRSPGPRGNEQFF.

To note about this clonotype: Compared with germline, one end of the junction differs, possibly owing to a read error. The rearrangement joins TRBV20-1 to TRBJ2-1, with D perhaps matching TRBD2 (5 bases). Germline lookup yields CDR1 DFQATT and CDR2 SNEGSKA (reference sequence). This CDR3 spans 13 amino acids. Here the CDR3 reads CSTRSGVRPQGFF. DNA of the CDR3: TGCAGTACTAGATCCGGGGTGCGGCCTCAAGGGTTCTTC.

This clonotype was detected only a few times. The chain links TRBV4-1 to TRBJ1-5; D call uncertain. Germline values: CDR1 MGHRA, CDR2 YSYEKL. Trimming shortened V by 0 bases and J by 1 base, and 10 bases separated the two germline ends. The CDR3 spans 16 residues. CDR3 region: CASSQDRGSSNQPQHF. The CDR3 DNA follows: TGCGCCAGCAGCCAAGATCGAGGCAGCAGCAATCAGCCCCAGCATTTT.

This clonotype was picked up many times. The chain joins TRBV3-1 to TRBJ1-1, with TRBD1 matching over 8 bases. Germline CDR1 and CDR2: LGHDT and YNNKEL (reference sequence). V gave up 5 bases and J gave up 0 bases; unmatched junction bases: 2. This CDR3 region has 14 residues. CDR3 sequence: CASSSTGVNTEAFF. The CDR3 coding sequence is TGTGCCAGCAGCTCGACAGGGGTGAACACTGAAGCTTTCTTT.

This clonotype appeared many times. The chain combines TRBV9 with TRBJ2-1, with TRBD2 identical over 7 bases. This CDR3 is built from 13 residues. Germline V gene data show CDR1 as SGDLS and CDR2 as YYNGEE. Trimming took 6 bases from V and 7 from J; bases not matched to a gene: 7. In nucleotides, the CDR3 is TGTGCCAGCATGGGCGGGGGAAGGAATGAGCAGTTCTTC. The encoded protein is CASMGGGRNEQFF. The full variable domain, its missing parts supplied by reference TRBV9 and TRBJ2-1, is DSGVTQTPKHLITATGQRVTLRCSPRSGDLSVYWYQQSLDQGLQFLIQYYNGEERAKGNILERFSAQQFPDLHSELNLSSLELGDSALYFCASMGGGRNEQFFGPGTRLTVL.

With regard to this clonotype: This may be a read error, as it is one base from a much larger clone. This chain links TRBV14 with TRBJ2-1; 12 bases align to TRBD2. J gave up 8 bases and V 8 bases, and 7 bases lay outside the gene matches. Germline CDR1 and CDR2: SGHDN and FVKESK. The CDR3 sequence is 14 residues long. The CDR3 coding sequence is TGTGCCAGCGGCCCTAGCGGGGGGGCTTATGAGCAGTTCTTC. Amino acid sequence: CASGPSGGAYEQFF.

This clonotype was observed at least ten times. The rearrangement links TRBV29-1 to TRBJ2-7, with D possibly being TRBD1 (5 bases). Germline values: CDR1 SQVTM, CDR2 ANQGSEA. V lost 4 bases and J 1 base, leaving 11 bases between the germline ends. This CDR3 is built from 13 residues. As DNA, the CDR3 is TGCAGCGTTGTTGGCCAGGGATCCTACGAGCAGTACTTC. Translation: CSVVGQGSYEQYF.

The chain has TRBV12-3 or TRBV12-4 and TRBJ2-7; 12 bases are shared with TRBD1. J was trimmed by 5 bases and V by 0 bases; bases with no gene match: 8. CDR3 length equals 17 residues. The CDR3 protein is CASSLAVGTGGLDEQYF. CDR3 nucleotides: TGTGCCAGCAGTTTAGCGGTCGGGACAGGGGGCTTGGACGAGCAGTACTTC.

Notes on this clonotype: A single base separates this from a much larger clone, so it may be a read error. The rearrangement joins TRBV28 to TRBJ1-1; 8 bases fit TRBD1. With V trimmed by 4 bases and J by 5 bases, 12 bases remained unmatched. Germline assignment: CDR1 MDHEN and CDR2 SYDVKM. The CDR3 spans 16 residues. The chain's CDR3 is CASSSPPGGGQTEAFF. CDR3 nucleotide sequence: TGTGCCAGCAGTTCCCCCCCAGGGGGCGGGCAGACTGAAGCTTTCTTT.

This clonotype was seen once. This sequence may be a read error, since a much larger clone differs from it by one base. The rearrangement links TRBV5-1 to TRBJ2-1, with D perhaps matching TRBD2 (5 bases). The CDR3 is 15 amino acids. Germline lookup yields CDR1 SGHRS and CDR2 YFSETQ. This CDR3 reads CTSSLDGDSYNEQFF. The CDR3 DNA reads TGCACCAGCAGCTTGGACGGGGACTCCTACAATGAGCAGTTCTTC.

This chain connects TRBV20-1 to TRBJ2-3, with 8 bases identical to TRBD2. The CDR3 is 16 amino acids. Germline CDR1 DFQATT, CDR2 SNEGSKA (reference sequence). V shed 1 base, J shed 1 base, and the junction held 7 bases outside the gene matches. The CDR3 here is CSARAGGGGRTDTQYF. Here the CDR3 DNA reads TGCAGTGCTAGAGCCGGTGGCGGGGGGCGCACAGATACGCAGTATTTT.

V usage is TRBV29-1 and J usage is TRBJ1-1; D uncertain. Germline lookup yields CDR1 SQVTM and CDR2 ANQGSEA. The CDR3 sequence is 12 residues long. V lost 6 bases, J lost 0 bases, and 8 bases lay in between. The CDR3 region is CSVPRLNTEAFF. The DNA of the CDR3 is TGCAGCGTCCCTCGTCTGAACACTGAAGCTTTCTTT.

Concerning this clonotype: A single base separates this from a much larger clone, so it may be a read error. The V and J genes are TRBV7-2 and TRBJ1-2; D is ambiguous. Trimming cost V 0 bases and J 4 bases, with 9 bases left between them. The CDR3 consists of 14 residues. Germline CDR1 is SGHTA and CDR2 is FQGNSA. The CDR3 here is CASSLARKGYGYTF. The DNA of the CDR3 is TGTGCCAGCAGCTTAGCGCGCAAAGGCTATGGCTACACCTTC.

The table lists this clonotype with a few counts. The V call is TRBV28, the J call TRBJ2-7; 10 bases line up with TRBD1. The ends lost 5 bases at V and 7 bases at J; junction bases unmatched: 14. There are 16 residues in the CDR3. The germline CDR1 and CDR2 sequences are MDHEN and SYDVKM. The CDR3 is CASSQPSGQGRREQYF. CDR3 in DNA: TGTGCCAGCAGTCAACCTTCGGGACAGGGGCGTCGGGAGCAGTACTTC.

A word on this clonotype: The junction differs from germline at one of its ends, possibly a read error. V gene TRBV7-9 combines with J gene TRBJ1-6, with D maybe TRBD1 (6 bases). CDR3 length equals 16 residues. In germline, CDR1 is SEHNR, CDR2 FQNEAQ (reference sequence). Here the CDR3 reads CASSSGQGFYNSPPHF. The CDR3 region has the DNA TGTGCCAGCAGCTCCGGTCAGGGGTTTTATAATTCGCCCCCCCACTTT.

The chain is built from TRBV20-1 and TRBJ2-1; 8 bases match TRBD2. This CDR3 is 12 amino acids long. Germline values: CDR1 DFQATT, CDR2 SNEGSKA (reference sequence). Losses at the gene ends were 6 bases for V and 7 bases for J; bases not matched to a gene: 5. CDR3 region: CSAMQRENEQFF. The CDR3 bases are TGCAGTGCCATGCAGCGGGAGAATGAGCAGTTCTTC.

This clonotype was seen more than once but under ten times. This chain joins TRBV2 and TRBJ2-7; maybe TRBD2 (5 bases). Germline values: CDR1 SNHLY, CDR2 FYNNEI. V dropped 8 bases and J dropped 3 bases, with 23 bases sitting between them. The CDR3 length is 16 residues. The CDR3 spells CASRKAPGVLYYEQYF. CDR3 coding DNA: TGTGCCAGCCGTAAAGCCCCCGGGGTCCTGTACTACGAGCAGTACTTC.